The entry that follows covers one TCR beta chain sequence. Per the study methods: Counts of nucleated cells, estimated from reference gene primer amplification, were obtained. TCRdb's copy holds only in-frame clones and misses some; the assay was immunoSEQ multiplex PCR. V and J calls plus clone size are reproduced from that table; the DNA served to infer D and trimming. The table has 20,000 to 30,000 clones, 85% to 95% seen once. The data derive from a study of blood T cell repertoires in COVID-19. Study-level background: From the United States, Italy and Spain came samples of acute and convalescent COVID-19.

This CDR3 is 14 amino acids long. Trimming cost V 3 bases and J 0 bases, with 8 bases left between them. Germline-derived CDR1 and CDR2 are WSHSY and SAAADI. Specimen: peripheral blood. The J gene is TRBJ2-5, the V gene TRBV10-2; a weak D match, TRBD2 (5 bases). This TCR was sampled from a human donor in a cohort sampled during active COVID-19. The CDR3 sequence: CASSDPGNQETQYF. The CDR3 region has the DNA TGCGCCAGCAGTGACCCGGGGAACCAAGAGACCCAGTACTTC.